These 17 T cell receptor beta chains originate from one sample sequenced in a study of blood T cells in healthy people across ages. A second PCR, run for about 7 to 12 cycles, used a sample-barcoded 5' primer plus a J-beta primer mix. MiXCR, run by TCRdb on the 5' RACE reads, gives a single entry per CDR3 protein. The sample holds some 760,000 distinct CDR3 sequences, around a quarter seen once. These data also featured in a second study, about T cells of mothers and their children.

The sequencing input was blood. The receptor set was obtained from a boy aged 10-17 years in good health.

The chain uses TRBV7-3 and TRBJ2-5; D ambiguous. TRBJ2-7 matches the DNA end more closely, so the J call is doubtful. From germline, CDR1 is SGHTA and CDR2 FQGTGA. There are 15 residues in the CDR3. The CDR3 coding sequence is TGTGCCAGCAGCTTATCACCAGCCCCGAGCTACGAGCAGTACTTC. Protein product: CASSLSPAPSYEQYF.

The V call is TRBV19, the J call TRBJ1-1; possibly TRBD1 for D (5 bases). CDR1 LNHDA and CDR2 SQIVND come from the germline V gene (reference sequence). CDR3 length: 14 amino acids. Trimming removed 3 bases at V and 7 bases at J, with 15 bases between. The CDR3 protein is CASSMAGSGLEAFF. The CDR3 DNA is TGTGCCAGTAGTATGGCAGGGTCGGGCCTTGAAGCTTTCTTT.

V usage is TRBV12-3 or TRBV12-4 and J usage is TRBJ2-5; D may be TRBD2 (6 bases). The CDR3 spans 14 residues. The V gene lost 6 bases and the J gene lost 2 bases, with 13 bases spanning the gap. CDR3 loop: CASRATEGQETQYF. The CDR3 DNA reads TGTGCCAGCAGGGCGACGGAGGGGCAAGAGACCCAGTACTTC.

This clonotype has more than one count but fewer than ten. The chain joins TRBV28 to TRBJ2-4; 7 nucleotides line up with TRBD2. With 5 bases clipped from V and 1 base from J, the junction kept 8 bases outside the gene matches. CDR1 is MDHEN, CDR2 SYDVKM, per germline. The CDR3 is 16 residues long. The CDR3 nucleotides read TGTGCCAGCAGTCCCGAGCGGGGTGGGGCCAAAAACATTCAGTACTTC. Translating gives CASSPERGGAKNIQYF.

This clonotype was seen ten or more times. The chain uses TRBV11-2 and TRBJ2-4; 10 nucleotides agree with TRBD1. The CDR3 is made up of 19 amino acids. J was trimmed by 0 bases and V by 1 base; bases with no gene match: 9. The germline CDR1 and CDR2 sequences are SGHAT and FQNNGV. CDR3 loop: CASSLVSGTGDLAKNIQYF. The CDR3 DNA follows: TGTGCCAGCAGCTTAGTCTCCGGGACAGGGGACCTAGCCAAAAACATTCAGTACTTC. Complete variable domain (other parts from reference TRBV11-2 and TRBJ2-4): EAGVAQSPRYKIIEKRQSVAFWCNPISGHATLYWYQQILGQGPKLLIQFQNNGVVDDSQLPKDRFSAERLKGVDSTLKIQPAKLEDSAVYLCASSLVSGTGDLAKNIQYFGAGTRLSVL.

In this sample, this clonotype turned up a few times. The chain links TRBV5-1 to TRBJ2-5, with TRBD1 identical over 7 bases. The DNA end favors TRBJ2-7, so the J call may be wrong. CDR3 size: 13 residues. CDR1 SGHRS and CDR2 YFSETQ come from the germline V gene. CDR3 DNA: TGCGCCAGCAGCGTTGAAAGGGGGCACGAGCAGTACTTC. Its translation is CASSVERGHEQYF.

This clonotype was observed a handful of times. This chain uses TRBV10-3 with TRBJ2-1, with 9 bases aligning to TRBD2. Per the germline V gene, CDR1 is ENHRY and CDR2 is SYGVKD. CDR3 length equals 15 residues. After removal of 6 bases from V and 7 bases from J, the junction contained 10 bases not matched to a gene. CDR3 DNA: TGTGCCATCAGAGTAGCGGGAGAGGCGGGTAATGAGCAGTTCTTC. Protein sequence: CAIRVAGEAGNEQFF.

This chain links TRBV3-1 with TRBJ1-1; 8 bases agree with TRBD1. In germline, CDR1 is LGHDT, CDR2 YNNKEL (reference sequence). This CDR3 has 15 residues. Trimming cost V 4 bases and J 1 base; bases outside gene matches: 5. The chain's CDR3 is CASSPWTGSNTEAFF. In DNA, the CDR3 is TGTGCCAGCAGCCCATGGACAGGGTCGAACACTGAAGCTTTCTTT.

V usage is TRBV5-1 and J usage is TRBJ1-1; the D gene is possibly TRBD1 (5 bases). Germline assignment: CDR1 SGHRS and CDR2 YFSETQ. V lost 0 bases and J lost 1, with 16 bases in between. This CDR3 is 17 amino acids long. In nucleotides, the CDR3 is TGCGCCAGCAGCTTGGCCAATGCGGCAGGGTCGAACACTGAAGCTTTCTTT. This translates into CASSLANAAGSNTEAFF. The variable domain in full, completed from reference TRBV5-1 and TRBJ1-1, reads KAGVTQTPRYLIKTRGQQVTLSCSPISGHRSVSWYQQTPGQGLQFLFEYFSETQRNKGNFPGRFSGRQFSNSRSEMNVSTLELGDSALYLCASSLANAAGSNTEAFFGQGTRLTVV.

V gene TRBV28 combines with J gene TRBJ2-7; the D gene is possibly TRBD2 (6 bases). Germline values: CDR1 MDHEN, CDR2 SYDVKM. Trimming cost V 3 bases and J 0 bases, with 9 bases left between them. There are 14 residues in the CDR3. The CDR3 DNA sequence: TGTGCCAGCAGTTTTGTGGGGGGCTCCTACGAGCAGTACTTC. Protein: CASSFVGGSYEQYF.

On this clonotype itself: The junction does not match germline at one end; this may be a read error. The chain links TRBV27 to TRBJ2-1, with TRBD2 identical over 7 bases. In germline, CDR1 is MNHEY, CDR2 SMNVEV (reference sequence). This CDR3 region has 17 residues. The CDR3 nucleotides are TGTGCCAGCGGTTTAACCCCACCGGGAGGAGCCTACAATGAGCAGTTCTTC. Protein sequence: CASGLTPPGGAYNEQFF.

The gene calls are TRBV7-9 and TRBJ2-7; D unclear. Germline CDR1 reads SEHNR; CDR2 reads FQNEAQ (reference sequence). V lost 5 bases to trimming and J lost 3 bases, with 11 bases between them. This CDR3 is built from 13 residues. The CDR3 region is CASSLTAGYEQYF. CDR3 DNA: TGTGCCAGCAGCCTCACTGCTGGCTACGAGCAGTACTTC.

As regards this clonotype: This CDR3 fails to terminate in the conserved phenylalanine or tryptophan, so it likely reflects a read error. CDR3 DNA: TGTGCCAGCAGTCCAGGGTATGAGCAGTTCCTC. As protein: CASSPGYEQFL. V and J are TRBV2 and TRBJ2-1; weak D call: TRBD1 (5 bases). The CDR3 spans 11 residues. Germline CDR1 and CDR2: SNHLY and FYNNEI. V was shortened by 5 bases and J by 8 bases, with 7 bases between the two germline ends.

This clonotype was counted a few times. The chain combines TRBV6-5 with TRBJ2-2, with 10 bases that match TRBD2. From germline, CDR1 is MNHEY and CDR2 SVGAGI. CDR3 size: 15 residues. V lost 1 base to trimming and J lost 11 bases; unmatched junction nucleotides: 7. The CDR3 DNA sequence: TGTGCCAGCAGTTACTGGTCTAGCGGGAGTTATGAGCTGTTTTTT. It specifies CASSYWSSGSYELFF.

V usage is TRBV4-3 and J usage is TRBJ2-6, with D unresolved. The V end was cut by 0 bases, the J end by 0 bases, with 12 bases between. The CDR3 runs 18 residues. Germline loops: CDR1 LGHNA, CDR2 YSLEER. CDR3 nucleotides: TGCGCCAGCAGCCAAGATGCAGGAAGTATCTCTGGGGCCAACGTCCTGACTTTC. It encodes CASSQDAGSISGANVLTF.

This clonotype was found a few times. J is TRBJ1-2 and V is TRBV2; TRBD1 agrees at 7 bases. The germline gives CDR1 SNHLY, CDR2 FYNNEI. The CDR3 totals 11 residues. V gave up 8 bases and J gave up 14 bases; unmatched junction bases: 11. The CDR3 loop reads CASPEGGRVTF. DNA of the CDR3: TGTGCCAGCCCCGAAGGGGGCAGGGTGACCTTC.

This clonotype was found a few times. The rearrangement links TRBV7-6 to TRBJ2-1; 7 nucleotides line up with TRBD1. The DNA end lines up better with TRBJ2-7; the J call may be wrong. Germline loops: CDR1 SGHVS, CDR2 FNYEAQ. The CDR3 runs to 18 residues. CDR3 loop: CASSLSETGTLSSYEQYF. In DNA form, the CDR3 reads TGTGCCAGCAGCTTGAGCGAGACAGGGACCCTTAGCTCCTACGAGCAGTACTTC.